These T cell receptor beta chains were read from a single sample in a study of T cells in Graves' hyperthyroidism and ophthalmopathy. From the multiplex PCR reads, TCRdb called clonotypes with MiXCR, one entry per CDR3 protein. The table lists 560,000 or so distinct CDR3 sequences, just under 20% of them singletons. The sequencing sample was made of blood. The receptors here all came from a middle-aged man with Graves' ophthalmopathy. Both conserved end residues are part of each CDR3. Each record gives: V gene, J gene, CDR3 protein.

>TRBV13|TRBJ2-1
CASSPRMDEQFF
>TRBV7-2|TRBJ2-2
CASSLVLGERGNTGELFF
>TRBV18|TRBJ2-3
CASSPDRVDTQYF
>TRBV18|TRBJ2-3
CASSRGPSPIRPDTQYF
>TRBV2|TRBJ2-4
CASTPGDQNIQYF
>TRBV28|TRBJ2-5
CASRGSRQETQYF
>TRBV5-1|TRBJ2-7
CASSWGDRGLGEQYF
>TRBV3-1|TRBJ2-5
CASSQGIQQETQYF
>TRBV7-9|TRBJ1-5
CASSSLQGGSQPQHF
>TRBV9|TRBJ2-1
CASSVEGGGAGNEQFF
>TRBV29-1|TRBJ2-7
CSVARTAGGGGEQYF
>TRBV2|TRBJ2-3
CASTSKGGGTQYF
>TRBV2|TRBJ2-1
CASSPLGGGRFF
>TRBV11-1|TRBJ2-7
CASSLVGQNTYEQYF
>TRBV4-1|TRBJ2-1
CASSQPRTGILYNEQFF
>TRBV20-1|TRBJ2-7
CSARSGTSERSTYEQYF
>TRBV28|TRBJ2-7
CASRTPGQSSYEQYF
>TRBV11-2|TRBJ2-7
CASSLAFDSYEQYF
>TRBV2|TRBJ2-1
CATPKDREQFF
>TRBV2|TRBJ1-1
CASIRGGTDTEAFF
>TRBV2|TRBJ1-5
CASSDDRGNNQPQHF
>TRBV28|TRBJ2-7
CASRIAGEVYEQYF
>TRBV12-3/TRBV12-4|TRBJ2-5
CASSNIYFQETQYF
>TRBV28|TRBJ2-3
CASSLYQGRTDTQYF
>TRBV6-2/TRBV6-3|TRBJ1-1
CASSPDRGSLWRTEAFF
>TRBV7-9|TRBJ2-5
CASSFGVGLQKETQYF
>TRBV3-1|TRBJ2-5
CASSQDGLAGGTQYF
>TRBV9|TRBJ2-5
CASSVGRETSGRPRETQYF
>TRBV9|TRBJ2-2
CASSPRRRMNTGELFF
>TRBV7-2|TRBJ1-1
CASSIPTGRREAFF
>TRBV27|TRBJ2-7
CASGAWTTPYEQYF
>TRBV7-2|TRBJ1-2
CASSLRQGSEYGYTF
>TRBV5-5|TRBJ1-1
CASSWGQGMNTEAFF
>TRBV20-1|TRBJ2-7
CSARVSGSRGYEQYF
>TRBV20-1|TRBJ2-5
CSAEGGSLQETQYF
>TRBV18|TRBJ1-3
CASSPGGTTPGNTIYF
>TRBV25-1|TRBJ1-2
CASSAQGAGYTF
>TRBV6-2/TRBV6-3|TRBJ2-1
CASSPVGRGRYNEQFF
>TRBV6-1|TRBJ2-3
CASTTGLVSTDTQYF
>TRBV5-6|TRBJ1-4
CASSLANSVAEKLFF
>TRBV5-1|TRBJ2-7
CASSRGWAGLDSYEQYF